This T cell receptor beta chain was recovered during a study of cytomegalovirus exposure and HLA in healthy donors (dated by TCRdb to the late 2010s). Regarding the complete study: In an earlier analysis of around 540 of the donors, around 300 Gb of sequence data and 100 million or so unique TCR beta sequences from about 180 million T cells were reported. An early release that covered 500 to 800 HLA-typed donors contained approximately 300 gigabases of sequencing data and 65 million to 100 million unique TCR sequences. Among the roughly 400 genotyped donors, around 81% belonged to the genetic ancestry cluster associated with self-reported Caucasian donors. The aim of the study was to test whether cataloging public T cell receptors could identify signatures of past pathogen exposure. The study used immunosequencing to profile the T cell repertoires of under 700 subjects and linked those repertoires to cytomegalovirus serostatus. A separate validation cohort of roughly 130 different subjects was used in addition to the roughly 700-subject first cohort. To predict cytomegalovirus infection status, the study brought together high-throughput TCR immunosequencing, statistical association of individual TCRs with disease status, and machine learning. In a later analysis, previously published TCR beta repertoires from some 640 donors were re-analyzed and high-resolution HLA genotyping was added so that TCR occurrence patterns could be studied. In the later analysis, no new phenotypic data were used to find candidate immune exposures; instead, reliance was placed on TCR beta sequences and their occurrence across donors. In an earlier analysis of 587 of the donors, high-throughput TCR beta sequencing was used to judge whether each TCR beta V gene segment behaved as functional or pseudogenic. Donor age, sex, ethnicity and CMV serostatus were compiled together with the repertoire data. In a later genetic analysis, genome-wide SNP genotypes for about 55% of the 666 donors were used, and that subset was treated as a discovery cohort. All discovery cohort repertoires had been generated using a single sequencing platform. Both class I and class II loci were covered by HLA typing, at four-digit resolution. The number of donors typed differed by locus, with roughly 629-640 for A, B, C, DRB1 and DQB1, around 500 for DQA1, approximately 580 for DPA1, and some 470 for DPB1. Because of strong linkage in the cohort, roughly five DR-DQ haplotypes were treated as single units for association and clustering. On average, around 240,000 unique TCR beta nucleotide sequences were sequenced per donor among several hundred genotyped donors of the cohort, with 15% to 20% of those sequences being non-productive. The paper's findings and limits, for the study overall: Most CMV-associated TCR beta chains appeared to be HLA-restricted in a later analysis, and the HLA associations seemed to be driven largely by CMV exposure. Compared with the 666-donor mean, donors in an Asian-associated ancestry cluster had fewer N-insertions in productive TCRs, according to a later genetic analysis. Because HLA typing was missing for some donors at each locus, association tests included only the typed subset. An association between a missense DCLRE1C variant and V-gene and J-gene trimming of TCR beta chains was found in a later genetic analysis and replicated in an independent cohort. For the cohort, immune exposure information was limited to CMV serostatus. In vitro tests confirmed that three of the cytomegalovirus-associated TCR beta chains recognize cytomegalovirus antigens. Strong co-occurrence of HLA alleles, especially DR and DQ, made assigning TCR associations to individual alleles difficult. In this cohort, only TCR beta chains were sequenced, and detectable features were limited by the absence of alpha or paired-chain data. According to a later analysis, parvovirus B19, influenza, CMV and Epstein-Barr virus appeared linked to several top co-occurrence clusters. Cytomegalovirus status was reported to be diagnosed by the classifier with high specificity and sensitivity in both the original and validation cohorts. The sequencing pipeline was judged likely to have produced a cluster of highly shared sequence variants as a technical artifact. The authors suggested that the approach could potentially be generalized to other disease states and immunological phenotypes. A later analysis found that TCR association rates varied across HLA loci, with DRB1 alleles showing the most associated TCRs and HLA-C alleles the fewest. A total of roughly 160 TCR beta chains were listed by the study as associated with cytomegalovirus. The presence/absence analyses assumed that sequencing depth was roughly uniform across donors, and that assumption may not be true. Linkage disequilibrium might explain the correlated functional status among segregating V segments, but an unknown experimental factor could not be ruled out. While some public TCRs were present in many individuals, most TCR sequences turned up only very rarely across donors. A further reported finding was that TCR beta sequences accurately predicted the HLA-A and HLA-B alleles for most subjects in the first cohort. In a later analysis, HLA-associated TCR beta chains were found to be more clonally expanded and to have lower generation probabilities than equally common non-associated chains. Because counts were too low, seventeen rarely observed V segments, including chromosome 9 orphons, were excluded from the earlier analysis of some 540 of the donors. Specific HLA alleles were associated with 15,000 to 20,000 TCR beta sequences at a false discovery rate of 0.05 in a later analysis. In an earlier analysis of 587 of the donors, most TCR beta V segments appeared in productive rearrangements about 90% or about 30% of the time, broadly matching IMGT annotations. Some IMGT-functional V segments, including TRBV6-2 and TRBV6-3, could not be distinguished by the 87-base-pair reads and were therefore excluded.

On this clone itself: Its binding antigen is unknown. No base quality information exists; no much larger clone differs at one position.

The library came from the immunoSEQ multiplex PCR assay. The multiplex PCR relied on a mix of 60 forward primers for TCR Vbeta segments and 13 reverse primers for TCR Jbeta segments. A multiplex PCR assay on genomic DNA amplified the CDR3 region of rearranged TCR beta genes. On the Illumina HiSeq System, the amplified TCR beta libraries were sequenced as 87-base-pair reads. Processing in the source paper ran as follows. In a later analysis, some 80 million unique TCR beta chains were counted across the 500 to 850 repertoires, and about 9.9 million of these chains were shared by at least two donors. A nearest-neighbor algorithm error-corrected the raw reads and collapsed the reads into unique sequences, merging closely related sequences to remove PCR and sequencing errors. To assign V, D and J gene segments, CDR3 sequences were aligned to IMGT reference sequences. For a sequence to be retained, a match of at least six nucleotides to both a V gene segment and a J gene segment was required. A rearrangement counted as productive if the CDR3 had no stop codons and remained in frame with V and J, and every other rearrangement counted as non-productive. CDR3 was defined by IMGT convention, running from the second conserved V-encoded cysteine to the conserved J-encoded phenylalanine. Sequences without an unambiguous match to a single V gene segment were excluded from the earlier analysis of about 600 of the donors. An earlier analysis of 500 to 600 of the donors classified V segments as functional when productive rearrangements were above 56.7% and as segregating when the standard deviation between donors was above 5%. A statistical classification framework was built for diagnosing cytomegalovirus status from the catalog of TCR beta chain sequences. V and J gene assignment, in a later analysis, came from comparing TCR nucleotide sequences with IMGT/GENE-DB human TR gene sequences. A later analysis assigned CDR3 sequences and most-parsimonious VDJ recombination scenarios with the TCRdist pipeline. In a later analysis, each TCR beta chain was defined by its CDR3 amino acid sequence together with its V-gene family, and reads without a unique V-gene family were excluded. In a later analysis, nearly 600 highly shared, low-generation-probability nucleotide sequences were removed to address suspected cross-contamination and a sequencing artifact. For each public chain, a later analysis derived a clonal expansion index from normalized ranks of inferred template counts within each repertoire. A later analysis computed generation probabilities with a VDJ recombination model fitted to out-of-frame rearrangements, and checked the results against IGoR. Hypergeometric tests were used in a later analysis to score TCR-TCR, TCR-HLA and TCR-CMV co-occurrence, with a repertoire-size bias correction applied to the TCR pairs. False discovery rates were estimated in a later analysis by permuting HLA or CMV assignments 20 times. In a later analysis, co-occurring TCRs were grouped using DBSCAN, with TCRdist sequence similarity added in when clustering inside HLA-allele-positive subsets. For co-occurrence clustering, repertoires with fewer than 30,000 or more than 120,000 public chains were excluded, along with about five repertoires with anomalous nucleotide sharing. Imported from immuneACCESS, the table was reduced by TCRdb to in-frame sequences with V and J called. These copies leave out some clones; in studies compared against another copy, an unresolved V gene accounts for under half, and the cause of the remainder is not known. V and J calls and clone size are given by that table; D and trimming were obtained from the DNA. In all, the sample holds 150,000 to 200,000 clones, and roughly 78% of those were seen once. Together, the top ten hold under 2% of the sample.

Including cysteine and phenylalanine, the CDR3 has 15 amino acids. CDR3 DNA only is kept here, 45 bases in frame from base 1. The CDR1 and CDR2 encoded by the germline V gene are SQVTM and ANQGSEA. Trimmed from V: 8 bases; trimmed from J: 3 bases; junction bases lacking a gene match: 14. The cohort comprised some 700 healthy bone marrow donors. At the time of sampling, all cohort members were nominally healthy, though unrecorded immune exposures were likely present. The donor was CMV seronegative and belonged to the group of over 350 seronegative cohort members. A peripheral blood sample was provided by each donor, and peripheral blood mononuclear cells were used for TCR beta sequencing. The Qiagen DNeasy Blood Extraction Kit was used to extract genomic DNA from the blood cell samples.

The sequence was obtained from a woman aged 25 to 45 in good health and CMV-seronegative. The V and J segments used are TRBV29-1 and TRBJ1-1, with 8 central nucleotides matching TRBD1. Sequencing was performed on PBMCs. The CDR3 region has the sequence CSILDRGAEDTEAFF. The bases are TGCAGCATTCTTGACAGGGGCGCTGAAGACACTGAAGCTTTCTTT.